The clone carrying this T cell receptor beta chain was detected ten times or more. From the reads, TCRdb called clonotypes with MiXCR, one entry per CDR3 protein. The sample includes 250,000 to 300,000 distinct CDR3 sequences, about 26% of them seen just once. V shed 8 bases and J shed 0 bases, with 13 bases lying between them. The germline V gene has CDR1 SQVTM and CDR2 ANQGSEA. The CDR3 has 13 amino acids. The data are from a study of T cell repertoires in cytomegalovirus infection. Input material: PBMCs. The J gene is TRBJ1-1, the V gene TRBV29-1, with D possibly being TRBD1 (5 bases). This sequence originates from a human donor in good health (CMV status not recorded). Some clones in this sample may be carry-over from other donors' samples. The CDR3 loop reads CSYLGGMNTEAFF. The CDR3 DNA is TGCAGCTACTTGGGGGGGATGAACACTGAAGCTTTCTTT.